Listed below are T cell receptor beta chains from one sample, sequenced in a study of blood T cells in healthy people across ages. TCRdb used MiXCR to reprocess the 5' RACE reads, holding one entry per CDR3 protein. Of hundreds of thousands of distinct CDR3 sequences listed, 29% are singletons. Sequencing was carried out using blood. The receptor source for this set is an elderly woman in good health. Both conserved end residues are part of each CDR3. D genes are given only for firm matches. Part of the rows lack a size; the others show once, few, many or a class for expanded clones.

V: TRBV6-1
size: many
D: -
J: TRBJ2-4
CDR3: CASSELLRVKDKNIQYF
DNA: TGTGCCAGCAGTGAACTCCTCAGGGTTAAGGACAAAAACATTCAGTACTTC

V: TRBV7-9
size: -
D: -
J: TRBJ1-1
CDR3: CASSLSGQNTEAFF
DNA: TGTGCCAGCAGCTTATCGGGACAGAACACTGAAGCTTTCTTT

V: TRBV5-1
size: many
D: -
J: TRBJ1-5
CDR3: CASSLGGSQPQHF
DNA: TGTGCCAGCAGCTTGGGCGGGAGTCAGCCCCAGCATTTT

V: TRBV20-1
size: many
D: -
J: TRBJ1-2
CDR3: CSARDRLREGYTF
DNA: TGCAGTGCTAGAGATCGGCTCAGGGAAGGCTACACCTTC

V: TRBV12-3/TRBV12-4
size: once
D: -
J: TRBJ1-1
CDR3: CAGSSGTVNTEAFF
DNA: TGTGCCGGCAGTTCCGGGACGGTGAACACTGAAGCTTTCTTT

V: TRBV20-1
size: many
D: -
J: TRBJ1-5
CDR3: CSAVGIGQPQHF
DNA: TGCAGTGCTGTAGGGATCGGGCAGCCCCAGCATTTT

V: TRBV6-2/TRBV6-3
size: many
D: -
J: TRBJ2-1
CDR3: CASSWKGEVTNEQFF
DNA: TGTGCCAGCAGTTGGAAAGGGGAGGTCACAAATGAGCAGTTCTTC

V: TRBV12-3/TRBV12-4
size: many
D: -
J: TRBJ2-3
CDR3: CASTSRGTDTQYF
DNA: TGTGCCAGCACCTCCCGGGGTACAGATACGCAGTATTTT

V: TRBV10-3
size: -
D: TRBD1
J: TRBJ1-2
CDR3: CAISGTGDRGSYGYTF
DNA: TGTGCCATCAGCGGAACAGGGGACAGGGGGAGTTATGGCTACACCTTC

V: TRBV2
size: few
D: -
J: TRBJ1-2
CDR3: CASRSIGTNYGYTF
DNA: TGTGCCAGCAGAAGTATAGGCACGAACTATGGCTACACCTTC

V: TRBV29-1
size: few
D: -
J: TRBJ1-1
CDR3: CSVGWPEAFF
DNA: TGCAGCGTTGGATGGCCCGAAGCTTTCTTT

V: TRBV3-1
size: -
D: -
J: TRBJ1-1
CDR3: CASSQETGFEAFF
DNA: TGTGCCAGCAGCCAAGAAACAGGATTTGAAGCTTTCTTT

V: TRBV3-1
size: few
D: -
J: TRBJ2-3
CDR3: CASSQGAGAPQSTQYF
DNA: TGTGCCAGCAGCCAAGGGGCGGGGGCCCCACAGAGTACGCAGTATTTT

V: TRBV6-2/TRBV6-3
size: few
D: TRBD1
J: TRBJ1-1
CDR3: CASKLTGGGTEAFF
DNA: TGTGCCAGCAAGTTGACAGGGGGTGGCACTGAAGCTTTCTTT

V: TRBV10-3
size: -
D: -
J: TRBJ2-5
CDR3: CASGSRGTQYF
DNA: TGTGCCAGCGGTTCGAGAGGGACCCAGTACTTC

V: TRBV9
size: many
D: -
J: TRBJ2-5
CDR3: CASSVDGGLQTQYF
DNA: TGTGCCAGCAGCGTAGATGGGGGCTTACAGACCCAGTACTTC

V: TRBV11-3
size: -
D: -
J: TRBJ2-2
CDR3: CASSLGGYAGELFF
DNA: TGTGCCAGCAGCTTAGGGGGGTACGCCGGGGAGCTGTTTTTT

V: TRBV6-6
size: -
D: -
J: TRBJ1-6
CDR3: CASSYSMAGNSPLHF
DNA: TGTGCCAGCAGTTACTCGATGGCGGGGAATTCACCCCTCCACTTT

V: TRBV7-2
size: many
D: -
J: TRBJ2-7
CDR3: CASSLDRDTTYEQYF
DNA: TGTGCCAGCAGCTTAGACAGGGATACCACCTACGAGCAGTACTTC

V: TRBV9
size: few
D: -
J: TRBJ2-7
CDR3: CASSVEGGGAFYEQYF
DNA: TGTGCCAGCAGCGTAGAAGGGGGGGGCGCTTTCTACGAGCAGTACTTC

V: TRBV3-1
size: -
D: TRBD1
J: TRBJ1-1
CDR3: CASSQAGQYNTEAFF
DNA: TGTGCCAGCAGCCAAGCGGGACAGTACAACACTGAAGCTTTCTTT

V: TRBV4-2
size: -
D: -
J: TRBJ1-4
CDR3: CASSQDFNTRTTNEKLFF
DNA: TGTGCCAGCAGCCAAGATTTCAACACACGCACAACTAATGAAAAACTGTTTTTT

V: TRBV7-2
size: many
D: -
J: TRBJ1-2
CDR3: CASSLREARGGYGYTF
DNA: TGTGCCAGCAGCCTCCGAGAGGCCAGAGGGGGCTATGGCTACACCTTC

V: TRBV7-2
size: -
D: TRBD2
J: TRBJ2-1
CDR3: CASSPRTSGRPVVVNEQFF
DNA: TGTGCCAGCAGCCCAAGGACTAGCGGGAGACCCGTGGTAGTTAATGAGCAGTTCTTC